The 3 T cell receptor beta chains below come from one sample, sequenced in a study of blood T cell repertoires in COVID-19 (dated by TCRdb to 2020 to 2021). The library was obtained by the immunoSEQ multiplex PCR assay. As stored in TCRdb, this immuneACCESS dataset retains in-frame rearrangements with V and J assigned. A fraction of the clones does not appear; measured against another copy, unresolved V genes explain less than half of the discrepancy, and the remainder lacks a known reason. In this sample the table shows under 300,000 clones, around 80% of which occur a single time. The ten largest clones add up to around 2% of the sample. Input material: peripheral blood. All receptors derive from a man in his forties who had recovered from COVID-19.

A few counts support this clone. This rearrangement joins TRBV9 to TRBJ2-5, with 7 bases fitting TRBD2. The V gene's germline CDR1 is SGDLS and CDR2 YYNGEE. This CDR3 is built from 15 residues. V dropped 0 bases and J dropped 5; count of bases not matched to a gene: 7. CDR3 in amino acids: CASSVGGGEGETQYF. CDR3 DNA: TGTGCCAGCAGCGTAGGCGGGGGAGAAGGGGAGACCCAGTACTTC. Supplemented by reference TRBV9 and TRBJ2-5, the full variable domain reads DSGVTQTPKHLITATGQRVTLRCSPRSGDLSVYWYQQSLDQGLQFLIQYYNGEERAKGNILERFSAQQFPDLHSELNLSSLELGDSALYFCASSVGGGEGETQYFGPGTRLLVL.

The rearrangement joins TRBV6-6 to TRBJ2-7; TRBD1 matches 7 bases. The CDR3 sequence is 16 residues long. In germline, CDR1 is MNHNY, CDR2 SVGAGI (reference sequence). J gave up 3 bases and V 0 bases, and 8 bases lay outside the gene matches. CDR3 DNA: TGTGCCAGCAGTTACTCCCAGACAGGGAACCTCTACGAGCAGTACTTC. Its protein is CASSYSQTGNLYEQYF.

In its sample, this clone was seen a few times. V and J are TRBV6-2 or TRBV6-3 and TRBJ2-7; 7 bases line up with TRBD2. Germline CDR1 MNHEY, CDR2 SVGEGT. V lost 6 bases and J lost 11; bases outside the gene matches: 13. The CDR3 contains 13 residues. For the CDR3, the DNA is TGTGCCAGCAGCTCCGGGGACTATAGCGTGAAGTACTTC. This sequence encodes CASSSGDYSVKYF.